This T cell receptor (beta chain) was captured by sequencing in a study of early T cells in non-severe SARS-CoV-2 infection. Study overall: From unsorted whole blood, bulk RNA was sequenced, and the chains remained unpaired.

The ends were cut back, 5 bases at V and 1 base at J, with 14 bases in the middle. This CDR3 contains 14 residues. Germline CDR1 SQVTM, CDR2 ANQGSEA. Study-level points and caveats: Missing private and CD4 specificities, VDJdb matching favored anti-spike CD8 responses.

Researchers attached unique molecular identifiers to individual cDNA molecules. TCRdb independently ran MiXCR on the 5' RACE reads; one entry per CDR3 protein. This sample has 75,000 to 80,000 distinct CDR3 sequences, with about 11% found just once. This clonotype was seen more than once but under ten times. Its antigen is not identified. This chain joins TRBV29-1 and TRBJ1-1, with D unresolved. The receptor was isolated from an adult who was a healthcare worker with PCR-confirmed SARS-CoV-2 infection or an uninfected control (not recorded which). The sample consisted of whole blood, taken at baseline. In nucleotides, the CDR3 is TGCAGCGTTACCGAGAGTCGTGGGAACACTGAAGCTTTCTTT. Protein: CSVTESRGNTEAFF.